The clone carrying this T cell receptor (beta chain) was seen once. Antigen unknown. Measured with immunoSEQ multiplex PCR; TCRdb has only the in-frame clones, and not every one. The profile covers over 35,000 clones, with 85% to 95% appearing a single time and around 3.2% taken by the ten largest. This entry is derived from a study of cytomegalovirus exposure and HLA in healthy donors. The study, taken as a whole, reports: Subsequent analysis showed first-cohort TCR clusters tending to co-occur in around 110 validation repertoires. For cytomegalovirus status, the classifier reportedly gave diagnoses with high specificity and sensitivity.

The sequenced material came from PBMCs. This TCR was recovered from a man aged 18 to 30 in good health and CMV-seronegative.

Here the CDR3 reads CASSGGTSFRADTQYF. As DNA, the CDR3 is TGTGCCAGCAGCGGCGGGACTAGCTTTAGAGCAGATACGCAGTATTTT. V and J are TRBV9 and TRBJ2-3; TRBD2 agrees at 9 bases. CDR3 length: 16 amino acids. The V gene end was trimmed by 3 bases and the J gene end by 4 bases; junction bases not matched to a gene: 9. Germline V lookup: CDR1 SGDLS, CDR2 YYNGEE.